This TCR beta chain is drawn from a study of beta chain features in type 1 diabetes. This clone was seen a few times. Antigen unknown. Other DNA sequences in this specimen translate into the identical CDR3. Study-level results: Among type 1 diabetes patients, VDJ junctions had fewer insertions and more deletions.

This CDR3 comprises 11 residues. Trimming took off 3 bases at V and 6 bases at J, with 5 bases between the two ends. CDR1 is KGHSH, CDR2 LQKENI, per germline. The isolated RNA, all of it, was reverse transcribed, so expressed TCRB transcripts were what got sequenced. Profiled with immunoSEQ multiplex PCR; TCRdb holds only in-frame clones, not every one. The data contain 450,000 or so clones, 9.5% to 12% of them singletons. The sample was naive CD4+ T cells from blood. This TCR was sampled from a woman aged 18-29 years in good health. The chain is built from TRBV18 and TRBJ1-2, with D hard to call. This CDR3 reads CASSPSNGYTF. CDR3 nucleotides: TGTGCCAGCTCACCGTCTAATGGCTACACCTTC.